These 5 T cell receptor beta chains were sequenced from one sample in a study of CD8 T cells in Susac syndrome. An amount of RNA that ranged from roughly 0.45 to 1 ug was reverse transcribed with random hexamers. Each CDR3 protein is one row after TCRdb ran MiXCR on the immunoSEQ multiplex PCR reads. The sample yields under 90,000 distinct CDR3 sequences, approximately 94% seen once. The sequencing sample was made of CD4+ T cells from PBMCs. The receptors here all came from a human donor with Susac syndrome.

The rearrangement links TRBV9 to TRBJ2-7; D is possibly TRBD1 or TRBD2 (5 bases each). V was shortened by 6 bases and J by 7 bases, with 20 bases between the two germline ends. Germline CDR1 reads SGDLS; CDR2 reads YYNGEE. The CDR3 totals 14 residues. CDR3 in amino acids: CASTPGTNPREQYF. CDR3 bases: TGTGCCAGCACCCCCGGGACCAACCCGCGGGAGCAGTACTTC.

The count of this clonotype is one. J is TRBJ2-7 and V is TRBV6-1; D uncertain. The CDR3 length is 15 residues. Germline V gene sequence: CDR1 MNHNS, CDR2 SASEGT. With 6 bases removed from V and 3 bases from J, the gap between germline ends came to 18 bases. The CDR3 region is CASRDRHTDIYEQYF. CDR3 bases: TGTGCCAGCAGAGACCGCCACACAGATATCTACGAGCAGTACTTC.

CDR3 region: CASSTGLTTGELFF. The CDR3 bases are TGTGCCAGCAGTACAGGGTTGACCACCGGGGAGCTGTTTTTT. This chain links TRBV2 with TRBJ2-2; maybe TRBD1 (6 bases). Germline lookup yields CDR1 SNHLY and CDR2 FYNNEI. Trimming took off 5 bases at V and 4 bases at J, with 11 bases between the two ends. There are 14 residues in the CDR3. Based on the CDR3 plus reference TRBV2 and TRBJ2-2, the full variable domain is EPEVTQTPSHQVTQMGQEVILRCVPISNHLYFYWYRQILGQKVEFLVSFYNNEISEKSEIFDDQFSVERPDGSNFTLKIRSTKLEDSAMYFCASSTGLTTGELFFGEGSRLTVL.

The chain is built from TRBV29-1 and TRBJ2-7; possibly TRBD1 or TRBD2 for D (6 bases each). Trimming left V 6 bases short and J 6 bases short, with 18 bases between. CDR1 and CDR2 from the germline V gene are SQVTM and ANQGSEA. The CDR3 is made up of 13 amino acids. The CDR3 nucleotides are TGCAGCGTCGGAGGGGCAGGGGATGGCGAGCAGTACTTC. Its protein is CSVGGAGDGEQYF.

This clonotype was observed a few times. This chain uses TRBV7-3 with TRBJ2-3; D not resolved. The CDR3 totals 14 residues. Germline-derived CDR1 and CDR2 are SGHTA and FQGTGA. V shed 3 bases and J shed 4 bases, with 11 bases lying between them. Written as DNA, the CDR3 is TGTGCCAGCAGCTTGGGCGTGACGGCAGATACGCAGTATTTT. It yields the protein CASSLGVTADTQYF.